These T cell receptor beta chains were read from a single sample in a study of T cell responses to AZD1222 COVID-19 vaccine. Profiled with immunoSEQ multiplex PCR; TCRdb holds only in-frame clones, not every one. The sample holds 110,000 to 150,000 clones, about 93% seen once. Specimen: peripheral blood, collected on day 0 of AZD1222 vaccination. These receptors were obtained from an adult in good health. Both conserved end residues are part of each CDR3. Each record gives: V gene, CDR3 protein.

>TRBV18
CASSPGATGELFF
>TRBV27
CASSFRDIYGYTF
>TRBV6-1
CASSEGAREDIQYF
>TRBV7-9
CASSLGVRLAGRKTQYF
>TRBV2
CASRGGISNQPQHF
>TRBV20-1
CSASLDRGYGYTF
>TRBV7-9
CASSPRTGFGYTF
>TRBV18
CASSPQQGVGETQYF
>TRBV19
CASSLYNEQFF
>TRBV5-3
CARSLGQSSYNSPLHF
>TRBV3-1/TRBV3-2
CASSQDSAGGNQPQHF
>TRBV12-5
CASGLAPFWYSGNTIYF
>TRBV7-9
CASSLGEGDGYTF
>TRBV7-9
CASSFFGLGASYEQYF
>TRBV18
CASSPGQAGPEAFF
>TRBV21-1
CASSKVCGTGELFF
>TRBV9
CASSSLAGKETQYF
>TRBV13
CASSPGGRTEAFF
>TRBV4-2
CASSQELAVAKNIQYF
>TRBV27
CASSLSLWGTSGNEQFF
>TRBV5-1
CASSLYRVSSYGYTF
>TRBV5-6
CASSHSGMWSNQPQHF
>TRBV5-1
CASSWDAGQGDYEQYF